One T cell receptor beta chain is described in this entry. This sample is part of a study of cytomegalovirus exposure and HLA in healthy donors. Across the study: Unique TCR beta sequences numbering approximately 120 million came from 150 million to 200 million T cells in an earlier analysis.

With 60 Vbeta and 13 Jbeta primers, the PCR was carried out. Method: immunoSEQ multiplex PCR; TCRdb's copy keeps in-frame clones and lacks some. This sample has 85,000 to 120,000 clones, with 60% to 80% found just once. Trimming left V 7 bases short and J 2 bases short, with 14 bases between. This CDR3 comprises 14 residues. Germline values: CDR1 LNHNV, CDR2 YYDKDF (reference sequence). Healthy people donating bone marrow made up the donors. The rearrangement joins TRBV15 to TRBJ2-5; TRBD2 is a possible D gene (6 bases). The sample comprised PBMCs. The clonotype originates from a boy younger than 18 in good health and CMV-seronegative. Here the CDR3 reads CATKIQGLQETQYF. The CDR3 coding sequence is TGTGCCACCAAAATCCAGGGACTTCAAGAGACCCAGTACTTC. Using reference TRBV15 and TRBJ2-5 for the parts outside the CDR3, the full variable domain is DAMVIQNPRYQVTQFGKPVTLSCSQTLNHNVMYWYQQKSSQAPKLLFHYYDKDFNNEADTPDNFQSRRPNTSFCFLDIRSPGLGDTAMYLCATKIQGLQETQYFGPGTRLLVL.